Following are 19 T cell receptor beta chains from one sample sequenced in a study of Ad26.COV2.S vaccination and SARS-CoV-2 variants. Profiling relied on immunoSEQ multiplex PCR, and the TCRdb table lists in-frame clones only, not all of them. The table shows hundreds of thousands of clones, with roughly 87% occurring only once. Treatment given: around 19 received Ad26.COV2.S at low or high dose, single or two shots; about 5 received placebo; per-sample allocation not given. Following the first vaccine or placebo injection, samples were taken on day 63. Sequenced material: peripheral blood, taken in a trial of Ad26.COV2.S vaccine versus placebo. The receptor set was obtained from a person between 18 and 65 years old who received the Ad26.COV2.S COVID-19 vaccine or a placebo.

This rearrangement joins TRBV5-6 to TRBJ1-5; TRBD1 is a possible D gene (6 bases). The germline V gene encodes CDR1 SGHDT and CDR2 YYEEEE. Deletions cut 3 bases from V and 4 bases from J, with 11 bases between. The CDR3 is 14 amino acids. CDR3 sequence reads: CASSSGQGNQPQHF. The CDR3 nucleotides read TGTGCCAGCAGCTCGGGACAAGGGAATCAGCCCCAGCATTTT.

The table lists this clone with a count of one. This chain joins TRBV2 and TRBJ2-3; 8 bases fit TRBD2. The CDR3 contains 16 residues. Germline CDR1 SNHLY, CDR2 FYNNEI. The ends lost 6 bases at V and 1 base at J; junction bases unmatched: 9. For the CDR3, the DNA is TGTGCCAGCAGGGCGCCTAGCGGGTCCGGCACAGATACGCAGTATTTT. It yields the protein CASRAPSGSGTDTQYF.

The gene calls are TRBV19 and TRBJ1-2; D gene uncertain. The CDR3 is 14 residues long. CDR1 LNHDA and CDR2 SQIVND come from the germline V gene (reference sequence). With 5 bases removed from V and 5 bases from J, the gap between germline ends came to 15 bases. In DNA form, the CDR3 reads TGTGCCAGTAGTCAGAGGGCTTCTGGTTATGGCTACACCTTC. Translation: CASSQRASGYGYTF.

The chain has TRBV5-1 and TRBJ1-3; D call uncertain. V was pared by 2 bases and J by 2 bases, with 11 bases between. Looked up from germline, CDR1 is SGHRS and CDR2 is YFSETQ. This CDR3 has 15 amino acids. The CDR3 protein is CASSLSGVAGNTIYF. CDR3 DNA sequence: TGCGCCAGCAGCTTAAGTGGAGTTGCTGGAAACACCATATATTTT.

The chain combines TRBV30 with TRBJ1-5; a weak D match, TRBD1 (6 bases). The CDR3 consists of 14 residues. Trimming took 2 bases from V and 3 from J, leaving 11 bases between them. Germline V lookup: CDR1 GTSNPN, CDR2 SVGIG (reference sequence). CDR3 DNA: TGTGCCTGGAGTTCACCGGGACACAATCAGCCCCAGCATTTT. Its translation is CAWSSPGHNQPQHF.

This clone was seen just once. This chain joins TRBV18 and TRBJ1-2; 9 bases map to TRBD1. Germline V lookup: CDR1 KGHSH, CDR2 LQKENI. V was pared by 3 bases and J by 8 bases, with 7 bases of the junction left unmatched. The CDR3 runs 14 residues. The CDR3 nucleotides are TGTGCCAGCTCACCCAGCCGGGACAGGGTGGGCTACACCTTC. It specifies CASSPSRDRVGYTF.

V gene TRBV12-1 combines with J gene TRBJ2-2; the table names TRBD1, a call not compared with the DNA. TRBV12-1 is noted as a pseudogene. This CDR3 region has 15 residues. The CDR3 DNA follows: TGTGCCAGCTGGACCAGGGGGCTGGGAACCGGGGAGCTGTTTTTT. It encodes CASWTRGLGTGELFF.

J is TRBJ2-5 and V is TRBV4-3, with D uncertain. The germline V gene encodes CDR1 LGHNA and CDR2 YSLEER. The CDR3 sequence is 18 residues long. V lost 0 bases, J lost 4 bases, and 21 bases lay in between. The CDR3 coding sequence is TGCGCCAGCAGCCAAGACCCCCCAGGCGACGTCTTGGGAGAGACCCAGTACTTC. This encodes CASSQDPPGDVLGETQYF.

The chain recombines TRBV14 with TRBJ1-3; 7 bases are a match to TRBD1. Looked up from germline, CDR1 is SGHDN and CDR2 is FVKESK. This CDR3 has 19 amino acids. The V segment lost 3 bases and the J segment 6 bases; nucleotides outside the gene matches: 20. DNA for the CDR3: TGTGCCAGCAGCCAGTCCCGGGACAGCCGCCAAACACTCCTAAACACCATATATTTT. This gives the protein CASSQSRDSRQTLLNTIYF.

The chain joins TRBV6-5 to TRBJ2-1, with D perhaps matching TRBD1 (5 bases). CDR3 length equals 14 residues. V was pared by 10 bases and J by 7 bases, with 20 bases between. Germline V lookup: CDR1 MNHEY, CDR2 SVGAGI. CDR3 residues: CATNPGRGWNEQFF. For the CDR3, the DNA is TGTGCCACCAACCCGGGTAGGGGTTGGAATGAGCAGTTCTTC.

The chain employs TRBV11-2 and TRBJ1-1; TRBD1 aligns across 7 bases. V shed 9 bases and J 4 bases; nucleotides not matched to a gene: 8. CDR3 length equals 13 residues. Per the germline V gene, CDR1 is SGHAT and CDR2 is FQNNGV. Written as DNA, the CDR3 is TGTGCCAGTAACGAGGCAGGGGGCACTGAAGCTTTCTTT. Translated: CASNEAGGTEAFF.

The gene calls are TRBV2 and TRBJ1-3; TRBD1 agrees at 8 bases. V dropped 8 bases and J dropped 0; count of bases not matched to a gene: 6. This CDR3 has 15 amino acids. Germline V gene sequence: CDR1 SNHLY, CDR2 FYNNEI. CDR3 coding DNA: TGTGCCAGCGGACGAACAGGGGGCTCTGGAAACACCATATATTTT. As protein: CASGRTGGSGNTIYF.

V and J are TRBV2 and TRBJ1-6, with unresolved D. The germline gives CDR1 SNHLY, CDR2 FYNNEI. Trimming took off 6 bases at V and 0 bases at J, with 12 bases between the two ends. There are 16 residues in the CDR3. CDR3 bases: TGTGCCAGCAGGGCACTCCCCATCTCCTATAATTCACCCCTCCACTTT. It yields the protein CASRALPISYNSPLHF.

Only a few counts were recorded for this clone. The J gene is TRBJ1-2, the V gene TRBV3-1 (or the pseudogene TRBV3-2), with D uncertain. This CDR3 has 13 residues. CDR1 and CDR2 (germline): LGHDT, YNNKEL (reference sequence). Trimming took 3 bases from V and 1 from J, leaving 6 bases between them. CDR3 sequence (DNA): TGTGCCAGCAGCCAGTCAGATAACTATGGCTACACCTTC. Amino acid sequence: CASSQSDNYGYTF.

The chain uses TRBV9 and TRBJ2-7; D might be TRBD1 (5 bases). The germline gives CDR1 SGDLS, CDR2 YYNGEE. CDR3 length: 16 amino acids. V lost 0 bases and J lost 4, with 17 bases in between. The CDR3 is CASSVAPIDGAYEQYF. CDR3 DNA: TGTGCCAGCAGCGTAGCCCCCATAGATGGGGCGTACGAGCAGTACTTC.

The chain recombines TRBV4-1 with TRBJ2-1, with unresolved D. Trimming shortened V by 1 base and J by 8 bases, and 12 bases separated the two germline ends. Germline V gene sequence: CDR1 MGHRA, CDR2 YSYEKL. This CDR3 is 14 amino acids long. Here the CDR3 reads CASSQGTGVDEQFF. The CDR3 DNA is TGCGCCAGCAGCCAAGGTACGGGTGTCGATGAGCAGTTCTTC.

This clone was detected a few times. For the CDR3, the DNA is TGTGCCAGCAGCTCCCTTAGCGGGGGGCCCTACGAGCAGTACTTC. This codes for CASSSLSGGPYEQYF. The rearrangement joins TRBV7-2 to TRBJ2-7, with 10 bases matching TRBD2. Germline lookup yields CDR1 SGHTA and CDR2 FQGNSA. The CDR3 is 15 amino acids. V lost 4 bases and J lost 2; bases outside the gene matches: 5.

V usage is TRBV6-2 or TRBV6-3 and J usage is TRBJ2-7; D is ambiguous. Germline V lookup: CDR1 MNHEY, CDR2 SVGEGT. The ends were cut back, 3 bases at V and 2 bases at J, with 5 bases in the middle. The CDR3 length is 12 residues. CDR3 in amino acids: CASSYSPYEQYF. CDR3 nucleotide sequence: TGTGCCAGCAGTTATTCACCCTACGAGCAGTACTTC.

To note about this clone: Within the sample, other DNA sequences also encode this same CDR3. The chain has TRBV12-3 or TRBV12-4 and TRBJ1-1; D remains unclear. This CDR3 region has 13 residues. V was cut by 3 bases and J by 0 bases, with 5 bases left in between. The DNA for the CDR3 is TGTGCCAGCAGTTTGAGTTTGAACACTGAAGCTTTCTTT. Encoded protein: CASSLSLNTEAFF.